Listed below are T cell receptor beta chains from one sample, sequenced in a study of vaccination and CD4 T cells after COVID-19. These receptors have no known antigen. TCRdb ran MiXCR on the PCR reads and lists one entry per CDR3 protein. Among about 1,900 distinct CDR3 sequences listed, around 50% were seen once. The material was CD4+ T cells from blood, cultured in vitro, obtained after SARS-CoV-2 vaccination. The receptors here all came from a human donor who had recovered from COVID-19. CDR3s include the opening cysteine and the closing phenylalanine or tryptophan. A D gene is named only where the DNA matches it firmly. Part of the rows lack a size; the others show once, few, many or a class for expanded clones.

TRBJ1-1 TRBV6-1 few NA CASSEMAGANTEAFF TGTGCCAGCAGTGAAATGGCAGGGGCGAACACTGAAGCTTTCTTT
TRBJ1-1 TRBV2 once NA CASSEQGRPTEAFF TGTGCCAGCAGTGAACAGGGACGCCCCACTGAAGCTTTCTTT
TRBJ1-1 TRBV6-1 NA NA CASRLGEMNTEAFF TGTGCCAGCAGGTTAGGCGAAATGAACACTGAAGCTTTCTTT
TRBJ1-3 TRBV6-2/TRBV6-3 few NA CASSGTQVGNTIYF TGTGCCAGCAGCGGAACCCAAGTCGGAAACACCATATATTTT
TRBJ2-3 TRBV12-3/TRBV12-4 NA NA CASSLGRSTDTQYF TGTGCCAGCAGTTTGGGGAGGAGCACAGATACGCAGTATTTT
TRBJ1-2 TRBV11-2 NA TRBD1 CASSLQQGTGYGYTF TGTGCCAGCAGCCTTCAACAGGGGACGGGCTATGGCTACACCTTC
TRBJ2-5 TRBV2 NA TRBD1 CASRTRTGGKTQYF TGTGCCAGCAGAACTAGGACAGGGGGAAAGACCCAGTACTTC
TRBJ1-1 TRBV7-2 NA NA CASSLDGEAFF TGTGCCAGCAGCTTAGACGGTGAAGCTTTCTTT
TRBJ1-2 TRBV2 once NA CASGDSNYGYTF TGTGCCAGCGGTGACAGTAACTATGGCTACACCTTC
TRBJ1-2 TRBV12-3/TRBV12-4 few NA CASSPEWGATYGYTF TGTGCCAGCAGCCCAGAATGGGGGGCGACCTATGGCTACACCTTC
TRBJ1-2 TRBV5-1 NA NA CASSLWGLTPYGYTF TGCGCCAGCAGCTTGTGGGGGCTGACGCCCTATGGCTACACCTTC
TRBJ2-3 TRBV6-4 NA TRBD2 CASSVGTSGTDTQYF TGTGCCAGCAGTGTGGGGACTAGCGGCACAGATACGCAGTATTTT
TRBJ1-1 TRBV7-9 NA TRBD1 CASSRTGGTEAFF TGTGCCAGCAGCCGGACAGGGGGCACTGAAGCTTTCTTT
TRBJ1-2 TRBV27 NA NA CASSLSREGKDGYTF TGTGCCAGCAGTTTATCCAGAGAAGGAAAGGATGGCTACACCTTC
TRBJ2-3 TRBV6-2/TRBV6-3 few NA CASSYMADTQYF TGTGCCAGCAGTTACATGGCAGATACGCAGTATTTT
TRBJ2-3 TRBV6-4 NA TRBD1 CASSGDRDTDTQYF TGTGCCAGCAGTGGGGACAGGGACACAGATACGCAGTATTTT
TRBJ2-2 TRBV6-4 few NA CASSRSRQTNTGELFF TGTGCCAGCAGTAGATCCCGACAGACCAACACCGGGGAGCTGTTTTTT
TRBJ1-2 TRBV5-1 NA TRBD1 CASSMTGNYGYTF TGCGCCAGCAGCATGACAGGGAACTATGGCTACACCTTC
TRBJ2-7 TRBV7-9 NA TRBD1 CASSFRDRGNEQYF TGTGCCAGCAGCTTTAGGGACAGGGGAAACGAGCAGTACTTC
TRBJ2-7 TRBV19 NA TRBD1 CASSIGQGAYEQYF TGTGCCAGTAGTATTGGACAGGGAGCCTACGAGCAGTACTTC
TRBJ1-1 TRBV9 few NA CASSVATERRAEAFF TGTGCCAGCAGCGTAGCTACCGAGAGGAGGGCTGAAGCTTTCTTT
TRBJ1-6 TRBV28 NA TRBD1 CASSQTGGTTPLHF TGTGCCAGCAGCCAGACAGGGGGGACAACACCCCTCCACTTT
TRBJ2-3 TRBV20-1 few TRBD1 CSARDGKTGYEDTQYF TGCAGTGCTAGAGATGGGAAGACAGGGTACGAAGATACGCAGTATTTT
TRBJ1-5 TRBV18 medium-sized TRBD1 CASSPDRGGNQPQHF TGTGCCAGCTCACCGGACAGGGGAGGCAATCAGCCCCAGCATTTT
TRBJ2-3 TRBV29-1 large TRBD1 CSARQGGTDTQYF TGCAGCGCCCGGCAGGGGGGCACAGATACGCAGTATTTT
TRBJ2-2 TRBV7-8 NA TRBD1 CASSPRQGGTGELFF TGTGCCAGCAGCCCCCGACAGGGGGGCACCGGGGAGCTGTTTTTT
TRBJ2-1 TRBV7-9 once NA CASSLASLGSYNEQFF TGTGCCAGCAGCTTAGCTAGCCTAGGGTCCTACAATGAGCAGTTCTTC
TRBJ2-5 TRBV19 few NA CASSIGGLIEETQYF TGTGCCAGTAGTATAGGGGGCTTAATAGAAGAGACCCAGTACTTC
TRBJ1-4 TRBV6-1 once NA CASSRTLGTNEKLFF TGTGCCAGCAGCCGGACCCTGGGGACTAATGAAAAACTGTTTTTT
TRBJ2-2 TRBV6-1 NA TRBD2 CASSRLAGAGFAGELFF TGTGCCAGCAGTAGGCTAGCGGGAGCCGGATTCGCCGGGGAGCTGTTTTTT
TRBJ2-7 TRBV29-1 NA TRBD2 CSVALGTSGNYEQYF TGCAGCGTCGCCCTTGGGACTAGCGGGAACTACGAGCAGTACTTC
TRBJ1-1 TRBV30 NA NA CAWSTRSSMNTEAFF TGTGCCTGGAGTACCCGTTCCAGCATGAACACTGAAGCTTTCTTT
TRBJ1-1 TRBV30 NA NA CAWSYRGTNTEAFF TGTGCCTGGAGTTACCGAGGCACGAACACTGAAGCTTTCTTT
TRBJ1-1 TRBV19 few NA CASSIDKTAMNTEAFF TGTGCCAGTAGTATAGATAAGACAGCTATGAACACTGAAGCTTTCTTT
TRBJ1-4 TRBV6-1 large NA CASKSAGTNEKLFF TGTGCCAGCAAATCGGCCGGCACCAATGAAAAACTGTTTTTT
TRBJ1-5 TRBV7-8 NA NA CASSNDWNQPQHF TGTGCCAGCAGCAACGACTGGAATCAGCCCCAGCATTTT
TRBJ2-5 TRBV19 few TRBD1 CASSPTGQVKRGETQYF TGTGCCAGTAGTCCCACCGGACAGGTTAAACGTGGGGAGACCCAGTACTTC
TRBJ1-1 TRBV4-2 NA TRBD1 CASSQEGDRGPRAFF TGTGCCAGCAGCCAAGAAGGGGACAGGGGGCCCCGGGCTTTCTTT
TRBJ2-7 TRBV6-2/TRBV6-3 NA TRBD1 CASTLSRGQGKDEQYF TGTGCCAGCACGCTCAGCAGGGGACAGGGGAAGGACGAGCAGTACTTC
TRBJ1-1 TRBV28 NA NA CASRDTGTLNTEAFF TGTGCCAGCAGAGACACCGGGACACTTAACACTGAAGCTTTCTTT
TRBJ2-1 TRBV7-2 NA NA CASSLSLYNEQFF TGTGCCAGCAGCTTATCTCTATACAATGAGCAGTTCTTC
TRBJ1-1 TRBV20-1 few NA CSASGVGSEAFF TGCAGTGCTAGCGGGGTCGGAAGCGAAGCTTTCTTT
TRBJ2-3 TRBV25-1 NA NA CASSGFASTDTQYF TGTGCCAGCAGTGGCTTTGCTAGCACAGATACGCAGTATTTT
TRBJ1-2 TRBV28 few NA CASSFPLVGGRGYTF TGTGCCAGCAGTTTCCCCTTGGTCGGGGGACGGGGCTACACCTTC
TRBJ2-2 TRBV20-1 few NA CSAWDPGDTGELFF TGCAGTGCTTGGGACCCCGGGGACACCGGGGAGCTGTTTTTT
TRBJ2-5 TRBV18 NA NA CASSRGRPGETQYF TGTGCCAGCTCTCGAGGACGCCCGGGAGAGACCCAGTACTTC
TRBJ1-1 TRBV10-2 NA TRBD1 CASSAYRGLNTEAFF TGCGCCAGCAGTGCTTACAGGGGGTTGAACACTGAAGCTTTCTTT
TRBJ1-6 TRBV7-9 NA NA CASSLGGGRSNSPLHF TGTGCCAGCAGCTTAGGGGGAGGGCGGAGTAATTCACCCCTCCACTTT
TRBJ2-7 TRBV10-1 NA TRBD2 CASSDASGGSYEQYF TGCGCCAGCAGTGATGCCAGCGGGGGCTCCTACGAGCAGTACTTC
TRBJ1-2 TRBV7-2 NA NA CASSSTPPNRDGYTF TGTGCCAGCAGCTCGACCCCTCCAAACAGGGACGGCTACACCTTC
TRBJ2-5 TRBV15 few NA CATSREGATGLQETQYF TGTGCCACCAGCAGAGAGGGAGCGACGGGATTACAAGAGACCCAGTACTTC
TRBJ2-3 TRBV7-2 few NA CASSPLGGRGTDTQYF TGTGCCAGCAGCCCACTAGGGGGGCGGGGCACAGATACGCAGTATTTT
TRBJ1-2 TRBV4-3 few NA CASSHTQGYGYTF TGCGCCAGCAGCCACACGCAGGGCTATGGCTACACCTTC
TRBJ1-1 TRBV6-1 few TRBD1 CASGKVTGGGGNTEAFF TGTGCCAGCGGTAAGGTCACAGGGGGCGGCGGTAACACTGAAGCTTTCTTT